The sequence of this T cell receptor (beta chain) was determined in a study of blood T cell repertoires in COVID-19. Overall study: The analysed material was cDNA or gDNA that came from T cells, B-cell-depleted T cells, or PBMCs.

Produced via immunoSEQ multiplex PCR; TCRdb's table is partial and in-frame only. The sample records about 240,000 clones, roughly 90% being singletons. The CDR3 contains 17 residues. Germline loops: CDR1 SGHAT, CDR2 FQNNGV. Worth noting for this clone: One end of the junction varies from germline; a read error may be responsible.

This sequence was found in a woman in her 30s with acute or convalescent COVID-19. The genes are TRBV11-2 and TRBJ2-5; tentatively, D is TRBD2 (7 bases). The sample comprised peripheral blood. CDR3 amino acids: CATSTRGGGPTKETQYF. CDR3 DNA sequence: TGTGCCACCAGCACACGAGGGGGGGGCCCTACTAAAGAGACCCAGTACTTC.